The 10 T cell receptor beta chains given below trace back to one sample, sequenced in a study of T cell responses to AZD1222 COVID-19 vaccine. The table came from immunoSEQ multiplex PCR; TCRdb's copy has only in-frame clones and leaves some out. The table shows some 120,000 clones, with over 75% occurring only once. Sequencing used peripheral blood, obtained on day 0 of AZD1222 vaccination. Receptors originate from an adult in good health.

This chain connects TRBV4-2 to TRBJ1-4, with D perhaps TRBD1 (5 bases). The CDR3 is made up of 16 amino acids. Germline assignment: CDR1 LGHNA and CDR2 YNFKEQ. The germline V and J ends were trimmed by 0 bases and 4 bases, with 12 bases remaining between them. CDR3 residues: CASSQEATANNEKLFF. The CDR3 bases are TGTGCCAGCAGCCAAGAGGCGACAGCGAATAATGAAAAACTGTTTTTT.

This CDR3 is CASSQDLVHGVQSNQPQHF. CDR3 DNA: TGTGCCAGCAGCCAAGATCTCGTGCATGGGGTACAGAGCAATCAGCCCCAGCATTTT. This chain joins TRBV4-2 and TRBJ1-5; D call uncertain. The CDR3 length is 19 residues. Deletions cut 0 bases from V and 1 base from J, with 19 bases between. Germline CDR1 and CDR2: LGHNA and YNFKEQ.

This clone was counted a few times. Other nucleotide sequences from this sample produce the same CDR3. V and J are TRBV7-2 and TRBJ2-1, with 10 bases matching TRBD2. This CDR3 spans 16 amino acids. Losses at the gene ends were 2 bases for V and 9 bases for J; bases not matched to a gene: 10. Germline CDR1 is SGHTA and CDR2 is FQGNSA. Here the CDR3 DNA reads TGTGCCAGCAGCTTAAGTGCGAGCGGGGGGGCCGGTGAGCAGTTCTTC. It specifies CASSLSASGGAGEQFF. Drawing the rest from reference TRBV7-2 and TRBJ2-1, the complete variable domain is GAGVSQSPSNKVTEKGKDVELRCDPISGHTALYWYRQSLGQGLEFLIYFQGNSAPDKSGLPSDRFSAERTGGSVSTLTIQRTQQEDSAVYLCASSLSASGGAGEQFFGPGTRLTVL.

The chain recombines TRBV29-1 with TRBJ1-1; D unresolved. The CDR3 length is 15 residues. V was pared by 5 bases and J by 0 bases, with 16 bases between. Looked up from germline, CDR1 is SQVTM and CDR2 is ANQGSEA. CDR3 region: CSVKVVARMNTEAFF. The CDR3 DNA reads TGCAGCGTTAAGGTGGTCGCCAGGATGAACACTGAAGCTTTCTTT.

The CDR3 coding sequence is TGTGCCATCAGTGAGGGGTGGGAGCGGGAGGGGTACGAGCAGTACTTC. Its protein is CAISEGWEREGYEQYF. This chain connects TRBV10-3 to TRBJ2-7; 10 positions agree with TRBD2. The CDR3 spans 16 residues. Germline V gene data show CDR1 as ENHRY and CDR2 as SYGVKD. With 2 bases clipped from V and 4 bases from J, the junction kept 8 bases outside the gene matches.

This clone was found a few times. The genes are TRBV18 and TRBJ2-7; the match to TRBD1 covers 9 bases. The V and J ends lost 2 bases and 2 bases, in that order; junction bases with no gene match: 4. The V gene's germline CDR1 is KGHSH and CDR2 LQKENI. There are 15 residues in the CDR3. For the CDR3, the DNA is TGTGCCAGCTCACCAAGGACAGGGGTGCCCTACGAGCAGTACTTC. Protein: CASSPRTGVPYEQYF.

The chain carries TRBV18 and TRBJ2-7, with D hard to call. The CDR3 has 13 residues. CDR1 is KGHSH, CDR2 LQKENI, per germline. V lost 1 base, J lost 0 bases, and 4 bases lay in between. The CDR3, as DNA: TGTGCCAGCTCACCACGAAGCTCCTACGAGCAGTACTTC. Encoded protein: CASSPRSSYEQYF.

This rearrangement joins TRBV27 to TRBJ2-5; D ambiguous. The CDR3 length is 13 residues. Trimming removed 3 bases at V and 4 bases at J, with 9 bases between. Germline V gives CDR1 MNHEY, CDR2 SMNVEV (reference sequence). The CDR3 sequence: CASSFVIGETQYF. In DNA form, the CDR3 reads TGTGCCAGCAGTTTCGTAATAGGAGAGACCCAGTACTTC.

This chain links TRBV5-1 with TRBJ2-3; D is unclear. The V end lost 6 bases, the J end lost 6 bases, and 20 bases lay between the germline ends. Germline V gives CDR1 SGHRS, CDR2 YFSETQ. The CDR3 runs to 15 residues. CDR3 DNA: TGCGCCAGCACAATAGGTAGATCGACTTGGGATACGCAGTATTTT. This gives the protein CASTIGRSTWDTQYF. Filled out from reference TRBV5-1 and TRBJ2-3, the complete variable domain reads KAGVTQTPRYLIKTRGQQVTLSCSPISGHRSVSWYQQTPGQGLQFLFEYFSETQRNKGNFPGRFSGRQFSNSRSEMNVSTLELGDSALYLCASTIGRSTWDTQYFGPGTRLTVL.

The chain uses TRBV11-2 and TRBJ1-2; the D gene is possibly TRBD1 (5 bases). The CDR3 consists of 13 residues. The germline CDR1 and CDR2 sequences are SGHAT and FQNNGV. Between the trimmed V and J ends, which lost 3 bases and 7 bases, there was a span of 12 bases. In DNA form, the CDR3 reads TGTGCCAGCAGCTTGGGGGGGAATAGTGGCTACACCTTC. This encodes CASSLGGNSGYTF.